These 4 T cell receptor beta chains were sequenced from one sample in a study of blood T cell repertoires in COVID-19. Libraries were prepared by immunoSEQ multiplex PCR; TCRdb keeps only in-frame clonotypes and omits some of them. The table lists about 260,000 clones, around four fifths of them singletons. Sequences were obtained from peripheral blood. These receptors originate from a man aged 55 to 70 who had recovered from COVID-19.

V gene TRBV6-6 combines with J gene TRBJ2-7; 7 bases line up with TRBD1. Germline CDR1 is MNHNY and CDR2 is SVGAGI (reference sequence). CDR3 size: 12 residues. The J segment lost 4 bases and the V segment lost 7 bases, leaving 4 bases of the junction unmatched. This CDR3 is CASNDRAYEQYF. In nucleotides, the CDR3 is TGTGCCAGCAATGACAGGGCATACGAGCAGTACTTC.

The chain joins TRBV15 to TRBJ2-7, with a weak D call TRBD2 (5 bases). Trimming pared 5 bases from V and 0 bases from J, leaving 17 bases between. This CDR3 region has 16 residues. Germline CDR1 is LNHNV and CDR2 is YYDKDF (reference sequence). The CDR3 coding sequence is TGTGCCACCAGCCTTGAGGGCAGGCTAAGCTCCTACGAGCAGTACTTC. This codes for CATSLEGRLSSYEQYF.

The chain links TRBV5-1 to TRBJ2-1; 11 bases line up with TRBD1. This CDR3 comprises 15 residues. With V trimmed by 3 bases and J by 6 bases, 5 bases remained unmatched. Germline V lookup: CDR1 SGHRS, CDR2 YFSETQ. The CDR3 reads CASSSGQGAVNEQFF. The CDR3 DNA reads TGCGCCAGCAGCTCAGGACAGGGGGCGGTCAATGAGCAGTTCTTC.

The chain joins TRBV19 to TRBJ2-3; D may be TRBD2 (6 bases). Germline-derived CDR1 and CDR2 are LNHDA and SQIVND (reference sequence). V lost 6 bases, J lost 3 bases, and 13 bases lay in between. This CDR3 is 14 amino acids long. The CDR3 nucleotides are TGTGCCAGTAGCCCCAGGGACTTTACAGATACGCAGTATTTT. It specifies CASSPRDFTDTQYF.